This T cell receptor beta chain was retrieved from a study of T cells in Graves' hyperthyroidism and ophthalmopathy (dated by TCRdb to about 2019). The study in broad terms: Peripheral blood was collected at initial diagnosis, before any treatment. The paper reports TCR Vbeta CDR3 sequencing of over 130 peripheral blood samples: 40 or so ophthalmopathy, some 80 hyperthyroidism and 17 progressor patients. After sampling, hyperthyroidism patients received methimazole starting at 30 mg daily, and ophthalmopathy patients received high-dose intravenous methylprednisolone. A discovery cohort of about 95 patients, 43 with Graves' ophthalmopathy and fewer than 65 with stable Graves' hyperthyroidism, was used to find distinguishing TCR V-J signatures. The roughly 91 discovery patients were randomly split 7:3 into training and test sets. In addition, the study compared T-cell repertoires in thyroid tissue and in blood from five to seven Graves' hyperthyroidism patients. Whether ophthalmopathy could be predicted prospectively was tested in an independent validation cohort made up of roughly 19 hyperthyroidism patients plus 17 patients who later progressed to ophthalmopathy.

CDR1 and CDR2 (SGHDN, FVKESK) derive from the germline V gene. Trimming takes 0 bases from V and 2 bases from J, and the germline ends sit 3 bases apart. The CDR3 measures 13 amino acids from cysteine to phenylalanine. Just CDR3 DNA is preserved here, 39 bases in frame from base 1. This clonotype was counted between two and nine times. Its antigen specificity is not known. No per-base quality is available; no much larger clone lies one base away. The TCR beta CDR3 regions were amplified from RNA transcripts. A first-round RT-PCR of the TCR CDR3 used the HTBI primer set with the Qiagen OneStep RT-PCR kit. Libraries were constructed in a second round of multiplex PCR, after which size selection and purification were carried out. Libraries were sequenced paired-end with 100 bp reads on an Illumina HiSeq2000. From the authors' description of their analysis: SOAPnuke was used to process the raw data, with reads discarded if the reads contained adapters or uncalled bases, had a mean Phred below 15, or lacked an exact constant-primer or identifier match. High-quality paired reads were merged using COPE v1.2.5, and each unique nucleotide sequence was defined as a clonotype. MiTCR v1.1 was used to align clonotypes to the IMGT TRBV, TRBD and TRBJ reference segments. The analysis was restricted to V-J combinations with a frequency above 0.0001, which together covered 99.2% of the repertoires. The TCS score was defined as the ratio of F50 (clonal expansion) to E x V (chaos), calculated using BLOSUM62-based TCRdist between CDR3 peptides within each V-J. Welch's t-statistics and random forest reduced roughly 530 V-J features to around 14, which were used in a naive Bayes classifier (R e1071). TCRdb applied fastp at Q25 and MiXCR to the public reads, then kept only in-frame beta chains. Each CDR3 protein appears once, grouped with its most common genes and DNA. TCRdb, rather than the study authors, made the V and J calls. The sample table records hundreds of thousands of distinct CDR3 sequences; approximately 25% of these occur just once. In total, the top ten clones hold about 73% of the sample.

Graves' hyperthyroidism was defined as stable when no progression to ophthalmopathy occurred over 18 months of follow-up. Hyperthyroidism patients were aged 18 to 65 years and newly diagnosed, with disease duration of less than 2 months. Exclusion was applied to patients with uncontrolled infections, other autoimmune diseases, pregnancy or lactation. Clinical symptoms, serum thyroxine and TRAb, thyroid ultrasound, and orbital computed tomography formed the basis for the diagnoses. PBMCs were isolated from 7.5 to 10 ml of fresh peripheral blood by Ficoll-Paque density gradient centrifugation. Total RNA was extracted with Trizol reagent, and quality was checked on an Agilent 2100 Bioanalyzer. The research as a whole found: In validation, the model predicted progression to ophthalmopathy a median of approximately 6.6 months before onset, with 70% to 71% sensitivity and almost 75% specificity. In cross-validation, a model built on a 13 V-J signature told ophthalmopathy apart from stable hyperthyroidism with 85% to 90% sensitivity and 81% to 82% specificity, and in testing the same model reached 80%/75%. No statistical method was used to fix the sample size in advance, and group allocation was not hidden from the investigators. Blood samples also contained most of the expanded thyroid clonotypes (frequency above 0.001), which suggests that blood repertoires may reflect thyroid immune responses.

What was sequenced was blood. The TCR comes from a man in his fifties with Graves' hyperthyroidism. The sequence joins TRBV14 to TRBJ2-3, with no reliable assignment of the D segment. The nucleotides read TGTGCCAGCAGCCAAGAGAACACAGATACGCAGTATTTT. It translates to CASSQENTDTQYF.